This TCR beta chain was retrieved from a study of technical replicates of blood from a handful of donors. Here immunoSEQ multiplex PCR was the method, and the copy in TCRdb shows in-frame clones only, minus some. The sample contains tens of thousands of clones, approximately 94% of which appear only once. This clone has just one count. The CDR3 has 18 amino acids. The germline gives CDR1 SGHDN, CDR2 FVKESK. The J segment lost 4 bases and the V segment lost 5 bases, leaving 11 bases of the junction unmatched. Sequenced input: T cells isolated from PBMCs. The origin of this receptor is a human donor in good health. The V and J genes are TRBV14 and TRBJ2-3; 14 nucleotides match TRBD2. The CDR3 loop reads CASSEYWGTSGSADTQYF. The DNA for the CDR3 is TGTGCCAGCAGCGAATACTGGGGGACTAGCGGGAGTGCAGATACGCAGTATTTT.